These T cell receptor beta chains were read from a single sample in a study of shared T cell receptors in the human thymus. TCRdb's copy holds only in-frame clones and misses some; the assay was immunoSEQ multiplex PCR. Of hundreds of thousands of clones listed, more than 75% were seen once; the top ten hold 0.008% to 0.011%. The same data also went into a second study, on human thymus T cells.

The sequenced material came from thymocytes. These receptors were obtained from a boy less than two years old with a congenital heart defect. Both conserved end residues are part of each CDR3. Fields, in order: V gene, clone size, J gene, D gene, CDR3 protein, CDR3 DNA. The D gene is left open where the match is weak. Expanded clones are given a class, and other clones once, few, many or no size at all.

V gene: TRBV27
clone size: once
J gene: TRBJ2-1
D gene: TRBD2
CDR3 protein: CASSLGGRSGEQFF
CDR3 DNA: TGTGCCAGCAGTTTGGGCGGGAGGTCAGGGGAGCAGTTCTTC

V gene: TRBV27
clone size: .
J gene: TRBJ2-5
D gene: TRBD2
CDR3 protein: CASSSGLQETQYF
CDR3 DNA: TGTGCCAGCAGTTCGGGACTACAAGAGACCCAGTACTTC

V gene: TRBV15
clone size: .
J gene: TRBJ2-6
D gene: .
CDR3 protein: CATSSNTDRDSGANVLTF
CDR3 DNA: TGTGCCACCAGCTCTAATACAGATCGGGACTCTGGGGCCAACGTCCTGACTTTC

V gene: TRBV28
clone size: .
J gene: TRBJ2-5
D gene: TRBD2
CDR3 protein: CASSLPPPLAEGQETQYF
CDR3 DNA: TGTGCCAGCAGTTTACCCCCCCCACTAGCGGAGGGACAAGAGACCCAGTACTTC

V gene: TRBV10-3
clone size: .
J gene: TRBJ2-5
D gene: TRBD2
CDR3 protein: CAVGEAGGRRETQYF
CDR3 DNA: TGTGCCGTAGGGGAAGCGGGCGGGAGGCGGGAGACCCAGTACTTC

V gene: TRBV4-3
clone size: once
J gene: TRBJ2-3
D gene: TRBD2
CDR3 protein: CASSQDVDSGRALDTQYF
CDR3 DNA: TGCGCCAGCAGCCAAGATGTGGATAGCGGGAGGGCCTTGGATACGCAGTATTTT

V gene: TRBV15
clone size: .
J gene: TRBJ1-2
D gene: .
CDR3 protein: CATSRVKGYGYTF
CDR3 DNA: TGTGCCACCAGCAGAGTTAAGGGGTATGGCTACACCTTC

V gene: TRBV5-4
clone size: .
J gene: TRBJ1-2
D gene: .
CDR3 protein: CASSLNEENYGYTF
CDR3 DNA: TGTGCCAGCAGCTTGAATGAGGAGAACTATGGCTACACCTTC

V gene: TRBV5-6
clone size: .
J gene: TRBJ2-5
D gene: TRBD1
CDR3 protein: CASSLSRDRGQGRETQYF
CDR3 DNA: TGTGCCAGCAGCTTGTCCCGGGACAGGGGACAGGGGAGAGAGACCCAGTACTTC

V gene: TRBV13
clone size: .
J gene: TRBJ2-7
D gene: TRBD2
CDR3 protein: CASSPMKTSGYEQYF
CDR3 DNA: TGTGCCAGCAGCCCGATGAAGACTAGCGGGTACGAGCAGTACTTC

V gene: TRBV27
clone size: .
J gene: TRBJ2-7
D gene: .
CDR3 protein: CASRGTGAYEQYF
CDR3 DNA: TGTGCCAGCAGGGGGACGGGGGCCTACGAGCAGTACTTC

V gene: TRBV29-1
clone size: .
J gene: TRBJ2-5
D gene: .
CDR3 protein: CSAPRGGMETQYF
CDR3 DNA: TGCAGCGCCCCGAGGGGGGGGATGGAGACCCAGTACTTC

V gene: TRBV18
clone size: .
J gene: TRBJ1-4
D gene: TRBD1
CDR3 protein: CASSPERDRGDEKLFF
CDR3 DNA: TGTGCCAGCTCACCGGAGAGAGACAGGGGAGATGAAAAACTGTTTTTT

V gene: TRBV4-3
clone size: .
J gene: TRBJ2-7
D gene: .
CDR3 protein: CASSPRPGTRTTEQYF
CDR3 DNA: TGCGCCAGCAGCCCACGCCCAGGGACTCGGACTACCGAGCAGTACTTC

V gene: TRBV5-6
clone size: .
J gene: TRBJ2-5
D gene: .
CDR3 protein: CASSDRPSKETQYF
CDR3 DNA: TGTGCCAGCAGCGACAGGCCTTCGAAAGAGACCCAGTACTTC

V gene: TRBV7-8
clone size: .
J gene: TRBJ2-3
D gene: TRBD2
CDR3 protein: CASSLGGLAGGGSRTDTQYF
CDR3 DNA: TGTGCCAGCAGCTTAGGGGGACTAGCGGGAGGAGGGTCACGCACAGATACGCAGTATTTT

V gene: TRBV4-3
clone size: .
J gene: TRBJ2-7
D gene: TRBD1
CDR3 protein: CASSRTGVNNEQYF
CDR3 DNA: TGCGCCAGCAGCCGGACAGGGGTAAATAACGAGCAGTACTTC